The 21 T cell receptor beta chains listed next were all sequenced from one sample in a study of T cell responses to AZD1222 COVID-19 vaccine (TCRdb year 2021). To prepare the library, the immunoSEQ multiplex PCR assay was applied. TCRdb limited this immuneACCESS table to in-frame rearrangements with V and J called. A share of clones is missing; checked studies link under half to unresolved V genes, and the rest is unexplained. This sample lists 150,000 to 200,000 clones; around nine tenths were detected once. Roughly 25% of the sample is taken by the ten largest. The time point label on this specimen signifies: about 28 days (+/-7) after the second vaccine dose. The specimen comprised peripheral blood, sampled 28 days after the second AZD1222 dose. The receptors stem from an adult who received the AZD1222 COVID-19 vaccine.

This clone appeared a single time. V gene TRBV7-2 combines with J gene TRBJ2-2, with D perhaps matching TRBD1 (6 bases). The CDR3 extends over 17 amino acids. The V gene's germline CDR1 is SGHTA and CDR2 FQGNSA. V shed 3 bases and J shed 4 bases, with 18 bases lying between them. The CDR3 region has the DNA TGTGCCAGCAGCTTCCAAGGGGGTCCGGGCGGCACCGGGGAGCTGTTTTTT. Amino acids: CASSFQGGPGGTGELFF.

V is TRBV28 and J is TRBJ1-2; D remains ambiguous. Germline V CDR1 and CDR2: MDHEN, SYDVKM. V was trimmed by 8 bases and J by 8 bases, leaving 12 bases between them. This CDR3 is 11 amino acids long. The DNA of the CDR3 is TGTGCCAGCGGAGCCTACGGCGGCTACACCTTC. As protein: CASGAYGGYTF.

The rearrangement links TRBV28 to TRBJ1-1; D is perhaps TRBD1 (6 bases). The germline V gene has CDR1 MDHEN and CDR2 SYDVKM. The CDR3 has 13 residues. V was pared by 4 bases and J by 3 bases, with 9 bases between. CDR3 region: CASSSGDDTEAFF. CDR3 nucleotides: TGTGCCAGCAGTTCAGGGGATGACACTGAAGCTTTCTTT.

The chain uses TRBV19 and TRBJ2-7, with a weak D call TRBD2 (7 bases). This CDR3 spans 16 amino acids. V was trimmed by 3 bases and J by 0 bases, leaving 15 bases between them. Per the germline V gene, CDR1 is LNHDA and CDR2 is SQIVND (reference sequence). Here the CDR3 DNA reads TGTGCCAGTAGTATTGCAGGGGAGGGAAACTCCTACGAGCAGTACTTC. It encodes CASSIAGEGNSYEQYF.

The V and J genes are TRBV7-9 and TRBJ1-1; no reliable D call. The CDR3 spans 12 residues. The V gene's germline CDR1 is SEHNR and CDR2 FQNEAQ (reference sequence). V was shortened by 5 bases and J by 4 bases, with 8 bases between the two germline ends. Here the CDR3 reads CASSPGVTEAFF. The CDR3 DNA follows: TGTGCCAGCAGCCCCGGGGTCACTGAAGCTTTCTTT.

The chain employs TRBV4-3 and TRBJ2-7; no definite D call. Trimming stripped 4 bases from V and 4 bases from J, with 8 bases between. The germline gives CDR1 LGHNA, CDR2 YSLEER. The CDR3 covers 12 residues. For the CDR3, the DNA is TGCGCCAGCAGCCCCTCTAAGTACGAGCAGTACTTC. The encoded protein is CASSPSKYEQYF.

The chain combines TRBV7-3 with TRBJ2-5, with 8 bases that match TRBD1. From germline, CDR1 is SGHTA and CDR2 FQGTGA. Losses at the gene ends were 7 bases for V and 2 bases for J; bases not matched to a gene: 6. This CDR3 has 14 residues. CDR3 in amino acids: CASKLNRGQETQYF. For the CDR3, the DNA is TGTGCCAGCAAGCTTAACAGGGGGCAAGAGACCCAGTACTTC.

Points on this clone: Other DNA sequences in the same sample also yield this CDR3. Here the CDR3 DNA reads TGTGCCAGCAGCCTCGGACAGCATAATTCACCCCTCCACTTT. Protein product: CASSLGQHNSPLHF. V is TRBV7-2 and J is TRBJ1-6, with TRBD1 as a possible D gene (6 bases). The CDR3 is 14 residues long. Germline values: CDR1 SGHTA, CDR2 FQGNSA. V dropped 5 bases and J dropped 5 bases, with 10 bases sitting between them.

The V gene is TRBV28, the J gene TRBJ1-2, with a possible D match to TRBD1 (5 bases). Trimming removed 3 bases from V and 7 bases from J, with 6 bases in between. CDR3 size: 11 residues. The germline CDR1 and CDR2 sequences are MDHEN and SYDVKM. CDR3 sequence: CASSFRAGYTF. Written as DNA, the CDR3 is TGTGCCAGCAGTTTCAGGGCTGGCTACACCTTC.

The chain links TRBV7-9 to TRBJ2-3; TRBD1 might be the D (6 bases). Germline loops: CDR1 SEHNR, CDR2 FQNEAQ (reference sequence). This CDR3 contains 16 residues. V dropped 5 bases and J dropped 0 bases, with 15 bases sitting between them. The CDR3 DNA follows: TGTGCCAGCAGCCCCCTGGACAGCCCTAGCACAGATACGCAGTATTTT. Its translation is CASSPLDSPSTDTQYF.

The count of this clone is one. The V and J genes are TRBV6-5 and TRBJ2-7; 10 bases align to TRBD2. V shed 6 bases and J 3 bases; nucleotides not matched to a gene: 8. The germline gives CDR1 MNHEY, CDR2 SVGAGI. This CDR3 has 15 amino acids. In DNA form, the CDR3 reads TGTGCCAGCAGCACACCTAGCGGGGGAGGCTACGAGCAGTACTTC. Its protein is CASSTPSGGGYEQYF.

The gene calls are TRBV10-3 and TRBJ1-5; 11 bases agree with TRBD1. The CDR3 spans 18 residues. V lost 2 bases and J lost 1; bases outside the gene matches: 7. Per germline, CDR1 ENHRY and CDR2 SYGVKD. The CDR3 region is CAISEGQGAGQSNQPQHF. The CDR3 DNA follows: TGTGCCATCAGTGAGGGACAGGGGGCTGGGCAAAGCAATCAGCCCCAGCATTTT.

The chain links TRBV5-5 to TRBJ2-3; 10 nucleotides align to TRBD2. V lost 0 bases to trimming and J lost 6 bases; unmatched junction nucleotides: 7. From germline, CDR1 is SGHKS and CDR2 YYEKEE (reference sequence). The CDR3 has 16 amino acids. CDR3 sequence: CASSLGASGSSDTQYF. In nucleotides, the CDR3 is TGTGCCAGCAGCTTGGGGGCTAGCGGGAGTTCGGATACGCAGTATTTT.

In its sample, this clone was seen a few times. CDR3 in amino acids: CASSLEGHEDGYTF. The CDR3 DNA is TGCGCCAGCAGCTTGGAAGGACACGAGGACGGCTACACCTTC. V usage is TRBV5-1 and J usage is TRBJ1-2; tentatively, D is TRBD1 (5 bases). CDR3 length equals 14 residues. V was cut by 0 bases and J by 8 bases, with 14 bases left in between. Germline values: CDR1 SGHRS, CDR2 YFSETQ.

The rearrangement links TRBV6-2 or TRBV6-3 to TRBJ2-1, with no clear D. Germline V lookup: CDR1 MNHEY, CDR2 SVGEGT. The CDR3 consists of 16 residues. V lost 5 bases and J lost 2, with 16 bases in between. The CDR3: CASSGNGWSTYNEQFF. The CDR3 nucleotides are TGTGCCAGCAGTGGAAATGGGTGGTCTACCTACAATGAGCAGTTCTTC.

The chain combines TRBV6-2 or TRBV6-3 with TRBJ2-1, with D perhaps TRBD1 or TRBD2 (5 bases each). Germline V gene lookup returns CDR1 MNHEY and CDR2 SVGEGT. The CDR3 has 14 residues. V was trimmed by 2 bases and J by 4 bases, leaving 9 bases between them. CDR3 bases: TGTGCCAGCAGTTACCCGGGACGGTACAATGAGCAGTTCTTC. Its translation is CASSYPGRYNEQFF.

This clone was recorded once. This chain uses TRBV30 with TRBJ1-5; no definite D call. This CDR3 region has 13 residues. Germline V gene data show CDR1 as GTSNPN and CDR2 as SVGIG (reference sequence). V lost 3 bases, J lost 2 bases, and 8 bases lay in between. The CDR3 region has the DNA TGTGCCTGGAGGGGGAGTGGCAATCAGCCCCAGCATTTT. Translating gives CAWRGSGNQPQHF.

This chain joins TRBV6-2 or TRBV6-3 and TRBJ2-1; 14 nucleotides align to TRBD2. Germline values: CDR1 MNHEY, CDR2 SVGEGT. V shed 0 bases and J 10 bases; nucleotides not matched to a gene: 2. The CDR3 consists of 15 residues. CDR3 loop: CASSYSTSGRGEQFF. Written as DNA, the CDR3 is TGTGCCAGCAGTTACTCGACTAGCGGGAGGGGAGAGCAGTTCTTC.

The V and J genes are TRBV18 and TRBJ2-7, with TRBD2 matching over 14 bases. Trimming removed 6 bases from V and 7 bases from J; junction bases left unmatched: 8. The germline V gene encodes CDR1 KGHSH and CDR2 LQKENI. The CDR3 is 15 amino acids. The CDR3 region is CASSPGTSGRAEQYF. As DNA, the CDR3 is TGTGCCAGCTCGCCGGGGACTAGCGGGAGAGCGGAGCAGTACTTC.

The rearrangement links TRBV9 to TRBJ1-6, with no clear D. Trimming stripped 0 bases from V and 5 bases from J, with 9 bases between. The length of the CDR3 is 15 residues. CDR1 is SGDLS, CDR2 YYNGEE, per germline. The CDR3 DNA reads as TGTGCCAGCAGCGTAGCCGGACGGAATAATTCACCCCTCCACTTT. Protein product: CASSVAGRNNSPLHF.

The J gene is TRBJ1-3, the V gene TRBV5-5; no firm D call. The germline V gene encodes CDR1 SGHKS and CDR2 YYEKEE (reference sequence). This CDR3 is 15 amino acids long. Between the trimmed V and J ends, which lost 0 bases and 0 bases, there was a span of 7 bases. The CDR3 here is CASSLASSSGNTIYF. For the CDR3, the DNA is TGTGCCAGCAGCTTGGCTAGCAGCTCTGGAAACACCATATATTTT.